These T cell receptor beta chains were read from a single sample in a study of blood T cell repertoires in COVID-19. TCRdb's table, derived via immunoSEQ multiplex PCR, lists solely in-frame clones and lacks some. This sample yields more than 200,000 clones, of which around 89% are seen a single time; over 4% belongs to the top ten. Sequencing was performed on PBMCs or T cells enriched from blood (not recorded which). The receptors derive from a woman in her twenties or thirties who had recovered from COVID-19. Both conserved end residues are part of each CDR3. Fields, in order: CDR3 DNA, CDR3 protein, clone size, D gene, J gene, V gene. The D gene is left open where the match is weak. Size is stated for part of the rows, as once, few or many counts, or as a class when the clone is expanded.

cdr3_nt: TGTGCCAGTACCAAGGGGACAGGGTCGGACCTTTATGGCTACACCTTC; cdr3_aa: CASTKGTGSDLYGYTF; clone_size: few; d_call: TRBD1; j_call: TRBJ1-2; v_call: TRBV19
cdr3_nt: TGTGCCAGCAGTTTAGGTGGTAGCGGGAGACACTCCTACAATGAGCAGTTCTTC; cdr3_aa: CASSLGGSGRHSYNEQFF; clone_size: -; d_call: TRBD2; j_call: TRBJ2-1; v_call: TRBV27
cdr3_nt: TGTGCCAGTAGTAGGGGGGAGGGCTGGAATGAGCAGTTCTTC; cdr3_aa: CASSRGEGWNEQFF; clone_size: -; d_call: TRBD2; j_call: TRBJ2-1; v_call: TRBV19
cdr3_nt: TGTGCCTGGACCCCCCGACAGGGGGTTATTGAAAAACTGTTTTTT; cdr3_aa: CAWTPRQGVIEKLFF; clone_size: once; d_call: TRBD1; j_call: TRBJ1-4; v_call: TRBV30
cdr3_nt: TGCGCCAGCAGCCAAGATGGGGCTTTGAGCTCCTACAATGAGCAGTTCTTC; cdr3_aa: CASSQDGALSSYNEQFF; clone_size: -; d_call: -; j_call: TRBJ2-1; v_call: TRBV4-3
cdr3_nt: TGTGCCAGCAGCTTGGCCCCGGACAGACCGCAGTATTTT; cdr3_aa: CASSLAPDRPQYF; clone_size: -; d_call: -; j_call: TRBJ2-3; v_call: TRBV5-4
cdr3_nt: TGTGCCAGCAGTTCTACGGACTATGGCTACACCTTC; cdr3_aa: CASSSTDYGYTF; clone_size: -; d_call: -; j_call: TRBJ1-2; v_call: TRBV6-5
cdr3_nt: TGCGCCAGCAGCCAAGACAGCTACAATGAGCAGTTCTTC; cdr3_aa: CASSQDSYNEQFF; clone_size: few; d_call: -; j_call: TRBJ2-1; v_call: TRBV5-1
cdr3_nt: TGTGCCAGCAGCGTAGCGCCAGGACTCCTACGACGGAACACCGGGGAGCTGTTTTTT; cdr3_aa: CASSVAPGLLRRNTGELFF; clone_size: -; d_call: -; j_call: TRBJ2-2; v_call: TRBV9
cdr3_nt: TGTGCCAGCAGCGTAGGTGACAACAACTACGAGCAGTACTTC; cdr3_aa: CASSVGDNNYEQYF; clone_size: once; d_call: -; j_call: TRBJ2-7; v_call: TRBV9
cdr3_nt: TGTGCCATCAACGACGCGTTGACAGGGGGTTCATCAGATACGCAGTATTTT; cdr3_aa: CAINDALTGGSSDTQYF; clone_size: -; d_call: TRBD1; j_call: TRBJ2-3; v_call: TRBV10-3
cdr3_nt: TGTGCCACCAGTGACCCGAAATCGGGGGCCAAAAACATTCAGTACTTC; cdr3_aa: CATSDPKSGAKNIQYF; clone_size: -; d_call: -; j_call: TRBJ2-4; v_call: TRBV24-1
cdr3_nt: TGTGCCAGCAGCGTAGCGGGAGGGCTGGTAGATACGCAGTATTTT; cdr3_aa: CASSVAGGLVDTQYF; clone_size: -; d_call: TRBD2; j_call: TRBJ2-3; v_call: TRBV9
cdr3_nt: TGTGCCAGCAGCCAAGATCACGAGAATCAGCCCCAGCATTTT; cdr3_aa: CASSQDHENQPQHF; clone_size: -; d_call: -; j_call: TRBJ1-5; v_call: TRBV4-2
cdr3_nt: TGTGCCAGCAGCTCCCCCGGGGGGGGAAACACCATATATTTT; cdr3_aa: CASSSPGGGNTIYF; clone_size: -; d_call: -; j_call: TRBJ1-3; v_call: TRBV7-3
cdr3_nt: TGTGCCAGCAGCCCCGGGGGGACTAGCTATGAGCAGTTCTTC; cdr3_aa: CASSPGGTSYEQFF; clone_size: -; d_call: TRBD2; j_call: TRBJ2-1; v_call: TRBV7-3
cdr3_nt: TGTGCCAGCAGCAAAAAAGCGGGAGAAGGTGGCAATGAGCAGTTCTTC; cdr3_aa: CASSKKAGEGGNEQFF; clone_size: -; d_call: -; j_call: TRBJ2-1; v_call: TRBV21-1
cdr3_nt: TGTGCCAGTACGTACCGGACAGGGGGCACTGAAGCTTTCTTT; cdr3_aa: CASTYRTGGTEAFF; clone_size: few; d_call: TRBD1; j_call: TRBJ1-1; v_call: TRBV19
cdr3_nt: TGTGCCAGCAGTTTGTTAGGGGGTAACTATGGCTACACCTTC; cdr3_aa: CASSLLGGNYGYTF; clone_size: -; d_call: -; j_call: TRBJ1-2; v_call: TRBV27
cdr3_nt: TGTGCCAGCAGCCACAGGACAGGAAGGGGATCCTACGAGCAGTACTTC; cdr3_aa: CASSHRTGRGSYEQYF; clone_size: -; d_call: TRBD1; j_call: TRBJ2-7; v_call: TRBV7-6
cdr3_nt: TGCGCCAGCAGCTTGTTGAGCGAAAGCTCCTACGAGCAGTACTTC; cdr3_aa: CASSLLSESSYEQYF; clone_size: -; d_call: -; j_call: TRBJ2-7; v_call: TRBV5-1
cdr3_nt: TGCGCCAGCAGCCGAGGACAGGATAATGAAAAACTGTTTTTT; cdr3_aa: CASSRGQDNEKLFF; clone_size: -; d_call: TRBD1; j_call: TRBJ1-4; v_call: TRBV5-1
cdr3_nt: TGTGCCAGCAGCCGGACTACCAACTACAATGAGCAGTTCTTC; cdr3_aa: CASSRTTNYNEQFF; clone_size: few; d_call: -; j_call: TRBJ2-1; v_call: TRBV14
cdr3_nt: TGTGCCATCAGTGAGTCGAGGGGGGGGACAGATACGCAGTATTTT; cdr3_aa: CAISESRGGTDTQYF; clone_size: -; d_call: -; j_call: TRBJ2-3; v_call: TRBV10-3
cdr3_nt: TGCGCCAGCAGCCCCCGGGGCGGGGGTGGGTTAAACAATGAGCAGTTCTTC; cdr3_aa: CASSPRGGGGLNNEQFF; clone_size: -; d_call: TRBD2; j_call: TRBJ2-1; v_call: TRBV5-1
cdr3_nt: TGCGCCAGCAGCGTTAACCCTAGCGGGAGTTACTCCTACGAGCAGTACTTC; cdr3_aa: CASSVNPSGSYSYEQYF; clone_size: many; d_call: TRBD2; j_call: TRBJ2-7; v_call: TRBV4-1
cdr3_nt: TGTGCCAGCAGCTTAATAGGGACAGGGCGGAATTCACCCCTCCACTTT; cdr3_aa: CASSLIGTGRNSPLHF; clone_size: -; d_call: TRBD1; j_call: TRBJ1-6; v_call: TRBV7-9
cdr3_nt: TGTGCCAGCAGCCCGACTTACGGGGACGAGCAGTACTTC; cdr3_aa: CASSPTYGDEQYF; clone_size: -; d_call: -; j_call: TRBJ2-7; v_call: TRBV7-3
cdr3_nt: TGTGCCAGTAGTCCTTCCCCGGGGGAAACTGAAGCTTTCTTT; cdr3_aa: CASSPSPGETEAFF; clone_size: -; d_call: -; j_call: TRBJ1-1; v_call: TRBV19
cdr3_nt: TGTGCCAGCAGTGAGCCCTCAGGCACTGAAGCTTTCTTT; cdr3_aa: CASSEPSGTEAFF; clone_size: -; d_call: -; j_call: TRBJ1-1; v_call: TRBV25-1
cdr3_nt: TGTGCCAGCAGTTTTGGGCTAGCGGGAGACGGGTCCTACAATGAGCAGTTCTTC; cdr3_aa: CASSFGLAGDGSYNEQFF; clone_size: -; d_call: TRBD2; j_call: TRBJ2-1; v_call: TRBV27
cdr3_nt: TGTGCCGGCTGGGACAGCAGTTTAATCACTGAAGCTTTCTTT; cdr3_aa: CAGWDSSLITEAFF; clone_size: -; d_call: TRBD1; j_call: TRBJ1-1; v_call: TRBV19
cdr3_nt: TGTGCCTGGAGCGGGGTGGGGTGGGACACTGAAGCTTTCTTT; cdr3_aa: CAWSGVGWDTEAFF; clone_size: -; d_call: -; j_call: TRBJ1-1; v_call: TRBV30
cdr3_nt: TGTGCCAGCAGACTAGACAGGGGGAGCACAGATACGCAGTATTTT; cdr3_aa: CASRLDRGSTDTQYF; clone_size: -; d_call: TRBD1; j_call: TRBJ2-3; v_call: TRBV6-5
cdr3_nt: TGTGCCAGCAGCTCAGGACTAGCCACAGATACGCAGTATTTT; cdr3_aa: CASSSGLATDTQYF; clone_size: -; d_call: TRBD2; j_call: TRBJ2-3; v_call: TRBV13
cdr3_nt: TGTGCCAGCCGACGGGTAGGACAGGATAGCAATCAGCCCCAGCATTTT; cdr3_aa: CASRRVGQDSNQPQHF; clone_size: many; d_call: TRBD1; j_call: TRBJ1-5; v_call: TRBV2
cdr3_nt: TGTGCCAGCAGCTATCGGACGGGGGTCCCTGGTATGACTAACTATGGCTACACCTTC; cdr3_aa: CASSYRTGVPGMTNYGYTF; clone_size: -; d_call: -; j_call: TRBJ1-2; v_call: TRBV27
cdr3_nt: TGTGCCAGCAGCCATACTACAGGGCCCGGAAACACCATATATTTT; cdr3_aa: CASSHTTGPGNTIYF; clone_size: -; d_call: -; j_call: TRBJ1-3; v_call: TRBV7-2
cdr3_nt: TGTGCCAGCAGCTTAGACAGGGAAGTACTCTACGGCTACACCTTC; cdr3_aa: CASSLDREVLYGYTF; clone_size: -; d_call: TRBD1; j_call: TRBJ1-2; v_call: TRBV5-5
cdr3_nt: TGTGCCAGCAGTCCCGGGATAGCGGGAGGGTTCGCGAACACCGGGGAGCTGTTTTTT; cdr3_aa: CASSPGIAGGFANTGELFF; clone_size: -; d_call: TRBD2; j_call: TRBJ2-2; v_call: TRBV28
cdr3_nt: TGCGCCAGCAGCTCGGGACAGGGGAAAAACACTGAAGCTTTCTTT; cdr3_aa: CASSSGQGKNTEAFF; clone_size: -; d_call: TRBD1; j_call: TRBJ1-1; v_call: TRBV5-1
cdr3_nt: TGTGCCAGCAGCTTAGGCCTTAATCGCGACAATGAGCAGTTCTTC; cdr3_aa: CASSLGLNRDNEQFF; clone_size: -; d_call: -; j_call: TRBJ2-1; v_call: TRBV7-2
cdr3_nt: TGTGCCAGCAGCGGGGGGCTAGCGGGAAACAATGAGCAGTTCTTC; cdr3_aa: CASSGGLAGNNEQFF; clone_size: -; d_call: TRBD2; j_call: TRBJ2-1; v_call: TRBV9
cdr3_nt: TGTGCCAGCAGCCGCTCCTACTACGAGCAGTACTTC; cdr3_aa: CASSRSYYEQYF; clone_size: -; d_call: -; j_call: TRBJ2-7; v_call: TRBV11-2
cdr3_nt: TGTGCCACCTTTCGGGGGGACACAGATACGCAGTATTTT; cdr3_aa: CATFRGDTDTQYF; clone_size: -; d_call: TRBD2; j_call: TRBJ2-3; v_call: TRBV28
cdr3_nt: TGCGCCAGCAGCCGCCAAGGACAGGGAAGCTCTGGAAACACCATATATTTT; cdr3_aa: CASSRQGQGSSGNTIYF; clone_size: -; d_call: TRBD1; j_call: TRBJ1-3; v_call: TRBV4-1
cdr3_nt: TGTGCCAGCAGCTCCCCGGGACTAGCGGCATACGAGCAGTACTTC; cdr3_aa: CASSSPGLAAYEQYF; clone_size: -; d_call: TRBD2; j_call: TRBJ2-7; v_call: TRBV11-2